These T cell receptor beta chains were read from a single sample in a study of cytomegalovirus exposure and HLA in healthy donors. Sequencing was performed with immunoSEQ multiplex PCR; in TCRdb, only in-frame clones are kept and a portion is missing. The profile shows 170,000 or so clones, roughly 80% of them singletons. Specimen: PBMCs. The receptors derive from a man in his sixties in good health and CMV-seronegative. Both conserved end residues are part of each CDR3. A D gene is named only where the DNA matches it firmly. Rows may omit the clone size; those that give it use once, few, many or a size class.

abundance	j_gene	v_gene	d_gene	CDR3aa	CDR3nt
-	TRBJ1-1	TRBV27	-	CASSLGDLNTEAFF	TGTGCCAGCAGTTTAGGAGATTTGAACACTGAAGCTTTCTTT
-	TRBJ2-5	TRBV7-3	TRBD2	CASSLILGLVGETQYF	TGTGCCAGCAGCTTAATACTGGGACTAGTCGGAGAGACCCAGTACTTC
few	TRBJ2-7	TRBV7-9	TRBD2	CASSLGGGSYEQYF	TGTGCCAGCAGCTTAGGGGGAGGGAGCTACGAGCAGTACTTC
-	TRBJ1-2	TRBV29-1	-	CSAPGVYGYTF	TGCAGCGCCCCAGGGGTCTATGGCTACACCTTC
once	TRBJ2-3	TRBV11-2	-	CASSYSDITDTQYF	TGTGCCAGCAGCTATTCGGACATCACAGATACGCAGTATTTT
-	TRBJ1-1	TRBV9	-	CASSVMELSEAFF	TGTGCCAGCAGCGTAATGGAGCTCAGTGAAGCTTTCTTT
-	TRBJ2-3	TRBV5-1	TRBD1	CASSPPGQLLDTQYF	TGCGCCAGCAGCCCACCGGGACAGTTGTTAGATACGCAGTATTTT
-	TRBJ2-1	TRBV5-6	TRBD2	CASSTGLAGRNEQFF	TGTGCCAGCAGCACCGGACTAGCGGGACGGAATGAGCAGTTCTTC
few	TRBJ2-3	TRBV19	-	CASSIASGSSQGPTDTQYF	TGTGCCAGTAGTATAGCTAGTGGGAGCAGCCAAGGCCCCACAGATACGCAGTATTTT
-	TRBJ1-6	TRBV2	TRBD1	CASRRDRGNTDSPLHF	TGTGCCAGCAGAAGAGACAGGGGCAATACAGACTCACCCCTCCACTTT
once	TRBJ2-1	TRBV18	TRBD2	CASSPLAGGLIEQFF	TGTGCCAGCTCACCATTAGCGGGGGGGTTGATTGAGCAGTTCTTC
-	TRBJ2-1	TRBV5-1	-	CASSALQTTEQFF	TGCGCCAGCAGCGCCCTACAGACGACCGAGCAGTTCTTC
once	TRBJ2-2	TRBV5-1	TRBD2	CASSSGLAGGPNTGELFF	TGCGCCAGCAGCTCCGGACTAGCGGGGGGGCCGAACACCGGGGAGCTGTTTTTT
once	TRBJ1-5	TRBV5-1	-	CASSRDINQPQNF	TGCGCCAGCAGCCGGGACATAAATCAGCCCCAGAATTTT
-	TRBJ1-4	TRBV6-6	-	CASSHREGFEKLFF	TGTGCCAGCAGCCACAGGGAAGGATTTGAAAAACTGTTTTTT
-	TRBJ2-7	TRBV6-1	-	CASSESGRGFGDEQYF	TGTGCCAGCAGTGAATCAGGACGAGGGTTTGGGGACGAGCAGTACTTC
-	TRBJ1-4	TRBV2	-	CASNLITNEKLFF	TGTGCCAGCAACCTAATAACTAATGAAAAACTGTTTTTT
-	TRBJ2-2	TRBV7-2	TRBD1	CASSLAPGQGRLGGTGELFF	TGTGCCAGCAGCTTAGCTCCGGGACAGGGGCGTCTCGGCGGCACCGGGGAGCTGTTTTTT